These T cell receptor beta chains were read from a single sample in a study of cytomegalovirus exposure and HLA in healthy donors. Repertoires were generated with immunoSEQ multiplex PCR, while TCRdb's copy carries only in-frame clones and drops some. The sample holds over 100,000 clones, almost 70% seen once. Material for sequencing was PBMCs. The receptors stem from a man younger than 45 in good health and CMV-seropositive. Both conserved end residues are part of each CDR3. D genes are given only for firm matches. Size is omitted from some rows. Given values are once, few, many or a class for expanded clones.

>TRBV10-2|few|TRBJ2-7|TRBD1
CASRAGTGKLYEQYF
TGCGCCAGCAGGGCCGGGACAGGTAAACTCTACGAGCAGTACTTC
>TRBV11-2|few|TRBJ1-2|.
CASSLEGASNYGYTF
TGTGCCAGCAGCTTAGAGGGGGCATCTAACTATGGCTACACCTTC
>TRBV7-6|.|TRBJ1-2|.
CAGGDGNYGYTF
TGTGCCGGAGGGGACGGCAACTATGGCTACACCTTC
>TRBV23-1|.|TRBJ1-2|TRBD1
CASSQLHADRGNLRDYGYTF
TGCGCCAGCAGTCAACTTCACGCGGACAGGGGCAACCTCCGTGACTATGGCTACACCTTC
>TRBV7-9|.|TRBJ2-3|TRBD2
CASSPGETGGQRTQYF
TGTGCCAGCAGCCCTGGGGAAACGGGGGGGCAGCGTACGCAGTATTTT
>TRBV9|.|TRBJ1-1|.
CASSVDSHTEAFF
TGTGCCAGCAGCGTAGACAGTCACACTGAAGCTTTCTTT
>TRBV29-1|.|TRBJ1-3|TRBD1
CSVVYRGPNTIYF
TGCAGCGTTGTCTACAGGGGGCCTAACACCATATATTTT
>TRBV9|few|TRBJ2-3|.
CASSVTQGGTDTQYF
TGTGCCAGCAGCGTTACACAGGGGGGGACAGATACGCAGTATTTT
>TRBV7-6|.|TRBJ2-7|.
CASSLRQALPTEQYF
TGTGCCAGCAGCTTACGGCAGGCTCTACCTACCGAGCAGTACTTC
>TRBV9|.|TRBJ2-3|.
CASSVGWTDNTQYF
TGTGCCAGCAGCGTAGGCTGGACAGATAATACGCAGTATTTT
>TRBV28|few|TRBJ1-2|.
CASSLSAVTYGYTF
TGTGCCAGCAGTTTATCAGCGGTTACCTATGGCTACACCTTC
>TRBV6-1|few|TRBJ2-1|.
CASRLTPDRTNEQFF
TGTGCCAGCAGGCTGACACCTGACCGTACAAATGAGCAGTTCTTC
>TRBV10-3|few|TRBJ2-5|TRBD1
CAISGDSQETQYF
TGTGCCATCAGTGGGGACAGCCAAGAGACCCAGTACTTC
>TRBV30|.|TRBJ2-7|.
CAWSGLGGAEEQYF
TGTGCCTGGAGTGGGCTCGGAGGGGCAGAAGAGCAGTACTTC
>TRBV9|.|TRBJ2-5|TRBD2
CASSVWIGRGSQETQYF
TGTGCCAGCAGCGTCTGGATCGGGAGGGGGAGCCAAGAGACCCAGTACTTC
>TRBV18|few|TRBJ2-7|TRBD1
CASSPGTGPQGNSYEQYF
TGTGCCAGCTCACCGGGGACAGGACCGCAGGGTAACTCCTACGAGCAGTACTTC
>TRBV19|few|TRBJ2-7|.
CASSILDSEQYF
TGTGCCAGTAGTATATTGGACAGCGAGCAGTACTTC
>TRBV5-1|few|TRBJ1-2|TRBD1
CASSFQGAVGYTF
TGCGCCAGCAGCTTTCAGGGGGCGGTTGGCTACACCTTC
>TRBV4-3|once|TRBJ2-3|TRBD2
CASSQDPALAGGRDTQYF
TGCGCCAGCAGCCAAGATCCTGCACTAGCGGGAGGTAGAGATACGCAGTATTTT
>TRBV27|.|TRBJ1-2|TRBD1
CASSLTPLDGQGKGYGYTF
TGTGCCAGCAGTTTAACCCCCCTCGATGGACAGGGTAAGGGGTATGGCTACACCTTC
>TRBV4-2|.|TRBJ1-5|.
CASSQVHLGPRNQPQHF
TGTGCCAGCAGCCAAGTCCATCTGGGGCCGCGGAATCAGCCCCAGCATTTT
>TRBV9|.|TRBJ2-3|.
CASSVYERATDTQYF
TGTGCCAGCAGCGTATATGAGCGGGCCACAGATACGCAGTATTTT
>TRBV6-6|.|TRBJ1-2|TRBD1
CASSLETGFGYTF
TGTGCCAGCAGTCTGGAGACAGGGTTCGGCTACACCTTC
>TRBV5-1|.|TRBJ2-3|.
CASSLAGTDTQYF
TGCGCCAGCAGCTTGGCGGGCACAGATACGCAGTATTTT
>TRBV15|.|TRBJ1-4|.
CATSRDGWEGVSNEKLFF
TGTGCCACCAGCAGAGATGGTTGGGAGGGAGTTTCTAATGAAAAACTGTTTTTT
>TRBV19|.|TRBJ1-1|TRBD1
CASSIDLAGGKTEAFF
TGTGCCAGTAGTATAGACCTGGCAGGGGGGAAGACTGAAGCTTTCTTT
>TRBV6-5|.|TRBJ2-1|TRBD2
CASRVAGGDEQLF
TGTGCCAGCAGGGTAGCGGGAGGGGATGAGCAGCTCTTC
>TRBV11-3|few|TRBJ2-2|TRBD2
CASSLDLRGRDTGELFF
TGTGCCAGCAGCTTAGATCTACGCGGGAGGGACACCGGGGAGCTGTTTTTT
>TRBV7-2|few|TRBJ2-7|TRBD2
CASSLLPAGVEGEQYF
TGTGCCAGCAGCTTACTCCCAGCGGGGGTAGAGGGCGAGCAGTACTTC
>TRBV7-7|.|TRBJ2-5|TRBD2
CASSPYLAGGGETQYF
TGTGCTAGCAGCCCGTACCTAGCGGGGGGGGGAGAGACCCAGTACTTC
>TRBV5-1|.|TRBJ2-7|TRBD2
CASSLTGLAGGPSYEQYF
TGCGCCAGCAGCTTAACGGGACTAGCGGGGGGGCCGTCCTACGAGCAGTACTTC
>TRBV14|.|TRBJ2-3|TRBD1
CASSDRDRVVTDTQYF
TGTGCCAGCAGCGACCGGGACAGGGTTGTCACAGATACGCAGTATTTT
>TRBV6-6|.|TRBJ2-7|TRBD1
CASRTGDGHEQYF
TGTGCCAGTCGGACAGGGGATGGCCACGAGCAGTACTTC
>TRBV18|.|TRBJ2-5|TRBD1
CASSPRTGEETQYF
TGTGCCAGCTCACCACGGACAGGGGAAGAGACCCAGTACTTC
>TRBV2|.|TRBJ2-1|.
CASRVYAHEQFF
TGTGCCAGCAGGGTCTATGCCCATGAGCAGTTCTTC
>TRBV7-8|.|TRBJ2-6|TRBD1
CASSLGGQGARGANVLTF
TGTGCCAGCAGCTTAGGGGGACAGGGGGCGCGCGGGGCCAACGTCCTGACTTTC
>TRBV5-4|.|TRBJ2-3|.
CASSLDPAPTSTDTQYF
TGTGCCAGCAGCTTGGATCCAGCGCCGACTAGCACAGATACGCAGTATTTT
>TRBV19|.|TRBJ2-6|TRBD1
CASTFDRGRGANVLTF
TGTGCCAGTACCTTTGACAGGGGGCGTGGGGCCAACGTCCTGACTTTC
>TRBV28|.|TRBJ2-1|.
CASSPTMNEQFF
TGTGCCAGCAGTCCGACTATGAATGAGCAGTTCTTC
>TRBV19|.|TRBJ2-1|TRBD1
CASSPRGYNEQFF
TGTGCCAGTAGTCCCAGGGGGTACAATGAGCAGTTCTTC
>TRBV5-4|.|TRBJ2-1|.
CASSLVAASYNEQFF
TGTGCCAGCAGCTTAGTAGCGGCCTCCTACAATGAGCAGTTCTTC
>TRBV7-6|.|TRBJ2-3|TRBD2
CASSPPLGGGDTDTQYF
TGTGCCAGCAGCCCACCCCTCGGGGGGGGAGACACAGATACGCAGTATTTT
>TRBV30|.|TRBJ2-3|.
CAVPGEVGADTQYF
TGTGCAGTTCCAGGGGAAGTGGGCGCAGATACGCAGTATTTT
>TRBV9|.|TRBJ2-3|.
CASSVEAGISDTQYF
TGTGCCAGCAGCGTAGAGGCGGGGATCTCAGATACGCAGTATTTT
>TRBV5-4|once|TRBJ2-4|TRBD2
CASSPETGLAGREDF
TGTGCCAGCAGCCCGGAGACAGGACTAGCGGGCCGCGAGGACTTC
>TRBV4-1|.|TRBJ2-1|.
CASSQVGTHNEQFF
TGCGCCAGCAGCCAAGTGGGCACCCACAATGAGCAGTTCTTC
>TRBV7-9|.|TRBJ2-7|.
CASSLREQYF
TGTGCCAGCAGCTTACGGGAGCAGTACTTC
>TRBV19|few|TRBJ1-2|.
CASSIAEGVFDGYTF
TGTGCCAGTAGTATAGCGGAAGGGGTGTTTGATGGCTACACCTTC
>TRBV19|.|TRBJ2-7|.
CASRGWDEQYF
TGTGCCAGTCGCGGGTGGGACGAGCAGTACTTC
>TRBV9|.|TRBJ1-5|TRBD1
CASSVGTGSNQPQHF
TGTGCCAGCAGCGTAGGGACAGGATCCAATCAGCCCCAGCATTTT
>TRBV5-1|.|TRBJ2-3|TRBD1
CASSFRDRASTSTDTQYF
TGCGCCAGCAGCTTCCGGGACAGGGCCTCAACTAGCACAGATACGCAGTATTTT
>TRBV7-3|.|TRBJ2-7|TRBD1
CASSLMGPGTGNRKYF
TGTGCCAGCAGCTTAATGGGTCCCGGGACAGGGAATCGGAAGTACTTC
>TRBV5-1|.|TRBJ1-1|.
CASSVSQGGWEAFF
TGCGCCAGCAGCGTTAGCCAGGGAGGGTGGGAAGCTTTCTTT
>TRBV29-1|.|TRBJ2-3|TRBD1
CSVEGQGTSTDTQYF
TGCAGCGTTGAGGGACAGGGCACTAGCACAGATACGCAGTATTTT
>TRBV9|.|TRBJ1-1|.
CASSVDQGSEAFF
TGTGCCAGCAGCGTAGATCAGGGGTCTGAAGCTTTCTTT